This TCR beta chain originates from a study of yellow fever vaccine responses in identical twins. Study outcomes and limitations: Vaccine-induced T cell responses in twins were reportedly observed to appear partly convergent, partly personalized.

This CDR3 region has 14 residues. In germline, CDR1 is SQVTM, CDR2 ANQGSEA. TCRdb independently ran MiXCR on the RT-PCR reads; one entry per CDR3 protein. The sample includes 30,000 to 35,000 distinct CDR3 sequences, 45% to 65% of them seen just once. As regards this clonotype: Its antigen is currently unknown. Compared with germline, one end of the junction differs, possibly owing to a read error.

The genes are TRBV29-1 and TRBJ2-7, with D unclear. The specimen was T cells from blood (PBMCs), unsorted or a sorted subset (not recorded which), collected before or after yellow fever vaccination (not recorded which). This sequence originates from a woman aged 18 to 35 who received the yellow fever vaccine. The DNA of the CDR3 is TGCAGCGTTGCGGGCGCGAGCGCCTCCCACGAGCAGTACTTC. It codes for CSVAGASASHEQYF.